A single T cell receptor (beta chain) is shown here with its context. This entry belongs to a study of cytomegalovirus exposure and HLA in healthy donors. Study as a whole: Unique TCR beta sequences numbering some 120 million came from 150 million to 200 million T cells in an earlier analysis. Among the approximately 400 genotyped donors, 81% were placed in the Caucasian-associated ancestry cluster.

With 60 Vbeta and 13 Jbeta primers, the PCR was carried out. Profiled with immunoSEQ multiplex PCR; TCRdb holds only in-frame clones, not every one. The sample has around 110,000 clones, around 80% seen once; the top ten hold less than 3%. The receptor was derived from a man younger than 45 in good health and CMV-seropositive. Sequenced: PBMCs.

In nucleotides, the CDR3 is TGTGCCAGCAGCCCGGGGTCCTACACCGGGGAGCTGTTTTTT. It is translated as CASSPGSYTGELFF. The gene calls are TRBV7-6 and TRBJ2-2; TRBD2 might be the D (5 bases). The CDR3 is made up of 14 amino acids. CDR1 is SGHVS, CDR2 FNYEAQ, per germline. Trimming removed 5 bases at V and 3 bases at J, with 10 bases between.